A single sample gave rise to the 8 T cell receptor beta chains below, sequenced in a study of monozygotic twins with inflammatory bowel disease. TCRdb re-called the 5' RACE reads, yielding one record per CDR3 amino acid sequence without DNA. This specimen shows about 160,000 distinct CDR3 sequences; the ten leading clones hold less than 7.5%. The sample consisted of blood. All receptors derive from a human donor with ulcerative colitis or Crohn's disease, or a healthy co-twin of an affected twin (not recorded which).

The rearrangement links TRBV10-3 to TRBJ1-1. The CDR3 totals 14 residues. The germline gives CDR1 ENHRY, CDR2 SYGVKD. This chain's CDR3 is CAISERREGTEAFF.

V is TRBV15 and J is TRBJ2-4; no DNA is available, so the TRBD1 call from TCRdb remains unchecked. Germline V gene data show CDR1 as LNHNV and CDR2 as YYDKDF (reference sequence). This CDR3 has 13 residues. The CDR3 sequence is CATSRQGMDIQYF. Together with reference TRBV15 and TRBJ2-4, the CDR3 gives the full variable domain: DAMVIQNPRYQVTQFGKPVTLSCSQTLNHNVMYWYQQKSSQAPKLLFHYYDKDFNNEADTPDNFQSRRPNTSFCFLDIRSPGLGDTAMYLCATSRQGMDIQYFGAGTRLSVL.

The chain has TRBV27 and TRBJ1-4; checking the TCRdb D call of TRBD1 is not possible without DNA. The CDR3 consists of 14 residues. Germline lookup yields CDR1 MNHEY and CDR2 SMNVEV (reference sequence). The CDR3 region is CASSLTGVNEKLFF.

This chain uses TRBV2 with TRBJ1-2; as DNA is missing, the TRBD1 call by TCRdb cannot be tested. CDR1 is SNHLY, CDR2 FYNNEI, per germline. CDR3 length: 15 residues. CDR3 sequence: CASIDGGLPNYGYTF.

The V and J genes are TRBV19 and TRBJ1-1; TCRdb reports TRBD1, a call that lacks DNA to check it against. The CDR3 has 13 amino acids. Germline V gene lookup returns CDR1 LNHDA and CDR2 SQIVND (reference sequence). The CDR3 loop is CASSTQGTTEAFF. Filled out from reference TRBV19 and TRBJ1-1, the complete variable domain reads DGGITQSPKYLFRKEGQNVTLSCEQNLNHDAMYWYRQDPGQGLRLIYYSQIVNDFQKGDIAEGYSVSREKKESFPLTVTSAQKNPTAFYLCASSTQGTTEAFFGQGTRLTVV.

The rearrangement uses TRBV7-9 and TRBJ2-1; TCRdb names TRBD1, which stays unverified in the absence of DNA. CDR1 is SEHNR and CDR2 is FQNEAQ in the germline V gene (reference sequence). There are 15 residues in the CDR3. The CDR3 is CASSLAGGEYNEQFF.

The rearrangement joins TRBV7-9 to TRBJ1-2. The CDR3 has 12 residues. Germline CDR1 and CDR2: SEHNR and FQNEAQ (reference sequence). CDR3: CASSLVWEGYTF.

CDR3 sequence reads: CASSYGQLGPYEQYF. This sequence joins TRBV6-5 and TRBJ2-7; TCRdb names TRBD1, which stays unverified in the absence of DNA. The CDR3 length is 15 residues. Looked up from germline, CDR1 is MNHEY and CDR2 is SVGAGI.